Below, one T cell receptor (beta chain) is given with its context. Antigen unknown. The PCR ran on 60 Vbeta and 13 Jbeta primers. Using immunoSEQ multiplex PCR, the repertoire was profiled, and TCRdb retains in-frame clones only, with some absent. The sample contains under 200,000 clones, roughly 82% of which appear only once. This entry belongs to a study of cytomegalovirus exposure and HLA in healthy donors. Study results and caveats: What TCR beta sequences reportedly achieved was accurate prediction of HLA-A and HLA-B alleles in most subjects. Excluded were some V segments that proved indistinguishable, including TRBV6-2 and TRBV6-3. In a later analysis, compared with equally common non-associated chains, HLA-associated beta chains were more expanded.

There are 11 residues in the CDR3. V was trimmed by 6 bases and J by 7 bases, leaving 10 bases between them. CDR1 is DFQATT and CDR2 is SNEGSKA in the germline V gene (reference sequence). This receptor was obtained from a girl aged 5-17 years in good health and CMV-seropositive. The sample taken for sequencing was PBMCs. The chain carries TRBV20-1 and TRBJ2-1, with D possibly TRBD2 on 6 matching bases. CDR3 loop: CSALLANEQFF. CDR3 nucleotide sequence: TGCAGTGCCCTACTAGCTAATGAGCAGTTCTTC.